The 22 T cell receptor beta chains below all came from one sample that was sequenced in a study of shared T cell receptors in the human thymus. Assay used: immunoSEQ multiplex PCR; TCRdb lists only in-frame clones, some missing. The data show approximately 400,000 clones, 85% to 95% seen once. Sequenced material: thymocytes. Source of these receptors: a human donor.

The rearrangement joins TRBV28 to TRBJ2-2; tentatively, D is TRBD1 (5 bases). The V end was cut by 4 bases, the J end by 6 bases, with 24 bases between. Germline assignment: CDR1 MDHEN and CDR2 SYDVKM. The CDR3 has 18 residues. The chain's CDR3 is CASSSTHADIPLAGELFF. CDR3 nucleotide sequence: TGTGCCAGCAGTTCAACACACGCGGACATTCCTTTAGCCGGGGAGCTGTTTTTT.

The J gene is TRBJ2-1, the V gene TRBV7-3, with TRBD1 as a possible D gene (6 bases). CDR1 is SGHTA and CDR2 is FQGTGA in the germline V gene. The CDR3 covers 16 residues. V gave up 1 base and J gave up 2 bases, with 12 bases separating them. DNA for the CDR3: TGTGCCAGCAGCTTAAGTTCACAGGGAACCTACAATGAGCAGTTCTTC. It yields the protein CASSLSSQGTYNEQFF.

V usage is TRBV4-2 and J usage is TRBJ1-2; TRBD1 aligns across 7 bases. There are 14 residues in the CDR3. J lost 6 bases, V lost 0 bases, and 4 bases had no gene match. Germline CDR1 and CDR2: LGHNA and YNFKEQ. In DNA, the CDR3 is TGTGCCAGCAGCCAAGATTCGACAGGGCATGGCTACACCTTC. Protein sequence: CASSQDSTGHGYTF.

The chain couples TRBV7-3 to TRBJ2-6, with 10 bases matching TRBD1. CDR3 size: 17 residues. The J segment lost 3 bases and the V segment lost 2 bases, leaving 4 bases of the junction unmatched. Looked up from germline, CDR1 is SGHTA and CDR2 is FQGTGA. The CDR3 bases are TGTGCCAGCAGCTTAGGGACAGGGGTGAGTGGGGCCAACGTCCTGACTTTC. Translation: CASSLGTGVSGANVLTF.

DNA of the CDR3: TGTGCCAGCAGACCTCGGGGGATCGGAACCGGGGAGCTGTTTTTT. This encodes CASRPRGIGTGELFF. The gene calls are TRBV5-6 and TRBJ2-2, with a tentative D call TRBD2 (6 bases). Germline CDR1 reads SGHDT; CDR2 reads YYEEEE. CDR3 length: 15 residues. With 5 bases removed from V and 5 bases from J, the gap between germline ends came to 16 bases.

The chain joins TRBV30 to TRBJ2-7; TRBD1 matches at 9 bases. Looked up from germline, CDR1 is GTSNPN and CDR2 is SVGIG (reference sequence). The CDR3 spans 17 residues. Trimming removed 7 bases from V and 6 bases from J; junction bases left unmatched: 22. DNA for the CDR3: TGTGCCTCTAACAGGGGGCGTAGGGGAGCGGAACACCGCGAGCAGTACTTC. Its protein is CASNRGRRGAEHREQYF.

V is TRBV9 and J is TRBJ2-1; 10 bases fit TRBD2. V was clipped by 1 base and J by 5 bases; unmatched bases: 6. CDR3 length: 16 amino acids. Germline values: CDR1 SGDLS, CDR2 YYNGEE. The CDR3, as DNA: TGTGCCAGCAGCGTAAAAGGCAGCGGGAGGGACAATGAGCAGTTCTTC. It specifies CASSVKGSGRDNEQFF.

The chain couples TRBV18 to TRBJ2-7; 8 positions agree with TRBD1. CDR1 and CDR2 (germline): KGHSH, LQKENI. Unmatched junction bases numbered 7, after V lost 3 bases and J lost 6 bases. The CDR3 is made up of 14 amino acids. DNA of the CDR3: TGTGCCAGCTCACCGGACAGGGTTTCGGGCGAGCAGTACTTC. It codes for CASSPDRVSGEQYF. Supplemented by reference TRBV18 and TRBJ2-7, the full variable domain reads NAGVMQNPRHLVRRRGQEARLRCSPMKGHSHVYWYRQLPEEGLKFMVYLQKENIIDESGMPKERFSAEFPKEGPSILRIQQVVRGDSAAYFCASSPDRVSGEQYFGPGTRLTVT.

The chain has TRBV30 and TRBJ2-1, with 9 bases aligning to TRBD2. CDR3 length: 16 residues. Germline V gene lookup returns CDR1 GTSNPN and CDR2 SVGIG (reference sequence). The V segment lost 1 base and the J segment 0 bases; nucleotides outside the gene matches: 4. The CDR3 sequence is CAWSGLADSSYNEQFF. CDR3 DNA: TGTGCCTGGAGTGGACTAGCGGACAGCTCCTACAATGAGCAGTTCTTC.

The V call is TRBV9, the J call TRBJ2-1; 8 bases line up with TRBD1. The CDR3 runs 15 residues. V shed 4 bases and J 2 bases; nucleotides not matched to a gene: 5. In germline, CDR1 is SGDLS, CDR2 YYNGEE. The CDR3: CASSPRTGPYNEQFF. CDR3 DNA: TGTGCCAGCAGCCCCCGGACAGGGCCCTACAATGAGCAGTTCTTC. Variable domain in full (rest from reference TRBV9 and TRBJ2-1): DSGVTQTPKHLITATGQRVTLRCSPRSGDLSVYWYQQSLDQGLQFLIQYYNGEERAKGNILERFSAQQFPDLHSELNLSSLELGDSALYFCASSPRTGPYNEQFFGPGTRLTVL.

The chain links TRBV5-4 to TRBJ1-1, with 7 bases that match TRBD1. The CDR3 is 17 amino acids. V shed 2 bases and J 0 bases; nucleotides not matched to a gene: 10. CDR1 and CDR2 from the germline V gene are SGHNT and YYREEE (reference sequence). The CDR3 nucleotides read TGTGCCAGCAGCTTCCAGGGGGTCAGGCAGCTGAACACTGAAGCTTTCTTT. Translation: CASSFQGVRQLNTEAFF.

V is TRBV28 and J is TRBJ2-1; 8 positions match TRBD1. After removal of 3 bases from V and 2 bases from J, the junction contained 3 bases not matched to a gene. The CDR3 contains 15 residues. Germline assignment: CDR1 MDHEN and CDR2 SYDVKM. The CDR3 bases are TGTGCCAGCAGTTTGACAGGGGTCCCCTACAATGAGCAGTTCTTC. Translation gives CASSLTGVPYNEQFF.

The V gene is TRBV30, the J gene TRBJ2-6; 7 bases are shared with TRBD1. The trim removed 6 bases at V and 0 bases at J, leaving 8 bases unmatched. The CDR3 loop spans 16 amino acids. The V gene's germline CDR1 is GTSNPN and CDR2 SVGIG (reference sequence). The CDR3 DNA follows: TGTGCCTGTTTCCCACAGGGGCTCTCTGGGGCCAACGTCCTGACTTTC. Translating it yields CACFPQGLSGANVLTF.

The chain joins TRBV12-5 to TRBJ2-3, with D possibly being TRBD1 (6 bases). The CDR3 consists of 13 residues. Trimming cost V 6 bases and J 2 bases, with 9 bases left between them. CDR1 is LGHNT and CDR2 is FRNRAP in the germline V gene. In DNA, the CDR3 is TGTGCTAGTGGAGCAGGGGTCACAGATACGCAGTATTTT. This codes for CASGAGVTDTQYF.

The V call is TRBV6-1, the J call TRBJ1-5; 7 positions match TRBD1. CDR3 length: 13 amino acids. Germline loops: CDR1 MNHNS, CDR2 SASEGT. Germline trimming cut 0 bases from V and 15 bases from J; bases unmatched to any gene: 8. The chain's CDR3 is CASSEARTGQRHF. The DNA of the CDR3 is TGTGCCAGCAGTGAAGCACGGACAGGACAGAGGCATTTT.

V and J are TRBV19 and TRBJ2-3; 11 bases are a match to TRBD2. CDR1 is LNHDA, CDR2 SQIVND, per germline (reference sequence). The ends lost 5 bases at V and 0 bases at J; junction bases unmatched: 13. The CDR3 runs 19 residues. Here the CDR3 DNA reads TGTGCCAGTAGTTTCCTAGATATAGCGGGAGGGACTAGCACAGATACGCAGTATTTT. Translation: CASSFLDIAGGTSTDTQYF.

This clone was counted once. Mismatch with germline at one junction end may stem from a read error. V and J are TRBV7-9 and TRBJ2-7, with 7 positions matching TRBD1. The CDR3 runs to 16 residues. Germline values: CDR1 SEHNR, CDR2 FQNEAQ (reference sequence). The CDR3 here is CASSLGGTEISHEQYF. The CDR3 bases are TGTGCCAGCAGCTTAGGGGGGACAGAAATCTCCCACGAGCAGTACTTC.

This sequence joins TRBV19 and TRBJ2-1; the match to TRBD1 covers 7 bases. V shed 8 bases and J 4 bases; nucleotides not matched to a gene: 8. Per germline, CDR1 LNHDA and CDR2 SQIVND (reference sequence). CDR3 length: 14 amino acids. CDR3 sequence (DNA): TGTGCCAGTTGGACAGGTGGGGCTTACAATGAGCAGTTCTTC. Translating it yields CASWTGGAYNEQFF.

There are a few counts of this clone. The chain joins TRBV18 to TRBJ1-1, with 9 bases that match TRBD1. The CDR3 covers 13 residues. Germline V gives CDR1 KGHSH, CDR2 LQKENI. J lost 9 bases, V lost 8 bases, and 10 bases had no gene match. The CDR3 sequence: CASTLAGTGKAFF. In DNA, the CDR3 is TGTGCCAGCACGCTTGCGGGGACAGGGAAAGCTTTCTTT.

The table lists this clone with a count of one. The genes are TRBV5-1 and TRBJ2-3; TRBD2 aligns across 10 bases. This CDR3 contains 15 residues. The V segment lost 3 bases and the J segment 1 base; nucleotides outside the gene matches: 2. CDR1 and CDR2 from the germline V gene are SGHRS and YFSETQ. CDR3 DNA sequence: TGCGCCAGCAGCTCTGGACTAGCGGGCACAGATACGCAGTATTTT. Translation gives CASSSGLAGTDTQYF.

This clone was seen once. The J gene is TRBJ2-1, the V gene TRBV9; 8 bases are a match to TRBD2. The V gene's germline CDR1 is SGDLS and CDR2 YYNGEE. Trimming at V came to 5 bases and at J to 8 bases, leaving 18 bases not matched to a gene. The CDR3 covers 17 residues. The chain's CDR3 is CASRREDNPPTNDEQFF. CDR3 nucleotides: TGTGCCAGCAGGCGGGAGGATAATCCCCCCACTAACGATGAGCAGTTCTTC.

The J gene is TRBJ2-7, the V gene TRBV7-2, with TRBD2 as a possible D gene (5 bases). V lost 3 bases and J lost 0, with 18 bases in between. The CDR3 length is 17 residues. CDR1 and CDR2 (germline): SGHTA, FQGNSA. The CDR3: CASSFIRPPGSSYEQYF. CDR3 nucleotides: TGTGCCAGCAGCTTTATTCGTCCCCCGGGGAGCTCCTACGAGCAGTACTTC.